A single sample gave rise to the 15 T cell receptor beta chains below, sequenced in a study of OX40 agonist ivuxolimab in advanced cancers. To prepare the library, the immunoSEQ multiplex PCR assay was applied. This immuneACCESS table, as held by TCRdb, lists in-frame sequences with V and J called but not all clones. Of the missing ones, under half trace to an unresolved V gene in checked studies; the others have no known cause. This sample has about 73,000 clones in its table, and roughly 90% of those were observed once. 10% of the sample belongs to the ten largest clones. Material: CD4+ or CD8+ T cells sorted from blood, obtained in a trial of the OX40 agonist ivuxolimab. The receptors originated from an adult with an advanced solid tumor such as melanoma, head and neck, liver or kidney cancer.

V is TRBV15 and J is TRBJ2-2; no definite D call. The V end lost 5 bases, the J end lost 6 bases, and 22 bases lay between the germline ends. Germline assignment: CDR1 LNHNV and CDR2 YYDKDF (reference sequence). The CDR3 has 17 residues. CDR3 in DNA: TGTGCCACCAGCCCCCGTGCAGAAATCCGGAAAGCCGGGGAGCTGTTTTTT. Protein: CATSPRAEIRKAGELFF.

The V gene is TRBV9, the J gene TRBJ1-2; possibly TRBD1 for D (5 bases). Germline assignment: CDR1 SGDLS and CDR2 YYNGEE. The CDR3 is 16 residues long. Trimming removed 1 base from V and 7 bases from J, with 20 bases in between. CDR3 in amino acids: CASSVQGGPESRGYTF. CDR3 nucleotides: TGTGCCAGCAGCGTACAGGGAGGTCCCGAGTCCCGTGGCTACACCTTC. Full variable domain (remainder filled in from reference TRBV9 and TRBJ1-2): DSGVTQTPKHLITATGQRVTLRCSPRSGDLSVYWYQQSLDQGLQFLIQYYNGEERAKGNILERFSAQQFPDLHSELNLSSLELGDSALYFCASSVQGGPESRGYTFGSGTRLTVV.

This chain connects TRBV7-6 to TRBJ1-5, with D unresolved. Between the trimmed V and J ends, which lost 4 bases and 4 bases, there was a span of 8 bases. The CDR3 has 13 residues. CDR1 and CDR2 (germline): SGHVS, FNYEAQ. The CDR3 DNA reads TGTGCCAGCAGCTCCGGACGGAATCAGCCCCAGCATTTT. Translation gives CASSSGRNQPQHF.

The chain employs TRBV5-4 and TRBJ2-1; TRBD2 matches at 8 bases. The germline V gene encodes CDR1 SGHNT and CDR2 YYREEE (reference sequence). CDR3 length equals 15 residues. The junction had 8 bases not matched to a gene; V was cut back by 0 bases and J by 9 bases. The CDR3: CASSLGRGGLGEQFF. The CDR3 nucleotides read TGTGCCAGCAGCTTGGGTCGGGGGGGCCTCGGTGAGCAGTTCTTC. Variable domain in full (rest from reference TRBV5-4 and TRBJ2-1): ETGVTQSPTHLIKTRGQQVTLRCSSQSGHNTVSWYQQALGQGPQFIFQYYREEENGRGNFPPRFSGLQFPNYSSELNVNALELDDSALYLCASSLGRGGLGEQFFGPGTRLTVL.

CDR3 coding DNA: TGTGCCAGCAGCTCCCTAGCGGGGGGACTAAATGAGCAGTTCTTC. Protein sequence: CASSSLAGGLNEQFF. The V gene is TRBV7-2, the J gene TRBJ2-1, with 11 bases matching TRBD2. The CDR3 runs to 15 residues. The V gene's germline CDR1 is SGHTA and CDR2 FQGNSA. The V gene end was trimmed by 4 bases and the J gene end by 7 bases; junction bases not matched to a gene: 6.

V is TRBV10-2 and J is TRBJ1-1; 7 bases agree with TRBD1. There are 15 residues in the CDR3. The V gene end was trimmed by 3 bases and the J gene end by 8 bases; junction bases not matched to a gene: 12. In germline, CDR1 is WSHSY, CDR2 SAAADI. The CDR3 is CASSEFWSGGGEAFF. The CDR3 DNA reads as TGCGCCAGCAGTGAATTTTGGTCGGGAGGGGGCGAAGCTTTCTTT.

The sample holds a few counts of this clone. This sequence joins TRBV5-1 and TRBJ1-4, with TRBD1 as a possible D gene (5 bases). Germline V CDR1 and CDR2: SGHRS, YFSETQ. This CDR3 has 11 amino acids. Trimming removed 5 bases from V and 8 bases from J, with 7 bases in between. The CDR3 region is CASRKGEKLFF. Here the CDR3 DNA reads TGCGCCAGCAGGAAGGGGGAAAAACTGTTTTTT.

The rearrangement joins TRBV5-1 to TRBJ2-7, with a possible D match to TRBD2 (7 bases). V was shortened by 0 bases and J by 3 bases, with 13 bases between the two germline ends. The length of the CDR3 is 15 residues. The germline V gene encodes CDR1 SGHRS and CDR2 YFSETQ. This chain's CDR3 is CASSLGWGGGYEQYF. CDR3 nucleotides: TGCGCCAGCAGCTTGGGATGGGGGGGCGGCTACGAGCAGTACTTC.

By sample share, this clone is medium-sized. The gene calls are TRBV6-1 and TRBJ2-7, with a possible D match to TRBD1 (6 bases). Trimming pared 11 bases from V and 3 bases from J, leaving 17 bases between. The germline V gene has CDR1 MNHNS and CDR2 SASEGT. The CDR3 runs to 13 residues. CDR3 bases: TGTGCCGCACTCGACAGGACTCACTACGAGCAGTACTTC. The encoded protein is CAALDRTHYEQYF.

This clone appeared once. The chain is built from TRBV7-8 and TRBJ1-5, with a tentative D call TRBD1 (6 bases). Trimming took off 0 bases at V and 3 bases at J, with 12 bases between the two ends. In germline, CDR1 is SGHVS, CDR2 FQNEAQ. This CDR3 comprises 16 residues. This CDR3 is CASSLALAGANQPQHF. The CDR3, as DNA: TGTGCCAGCAGCTTAGCGTTGGCAGGGGCCAATCAGCCCCAGCATTTT.

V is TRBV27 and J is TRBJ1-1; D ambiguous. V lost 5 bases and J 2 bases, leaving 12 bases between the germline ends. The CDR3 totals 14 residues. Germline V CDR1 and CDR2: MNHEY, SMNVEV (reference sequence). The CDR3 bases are TGTGCCAGCAGTCTCCGCTTCTACAACACTGAAGCTTTCTTT. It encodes CASSLRFYNTEAFF.

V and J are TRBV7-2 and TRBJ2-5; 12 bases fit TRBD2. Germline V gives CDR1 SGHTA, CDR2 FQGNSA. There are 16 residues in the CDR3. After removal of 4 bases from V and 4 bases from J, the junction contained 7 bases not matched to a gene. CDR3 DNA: TGTGCCAGCAGCTACTACCTACTAGCGGGGGGAGAGACCCAGTACTTC. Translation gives CASSYYLLAGGETQYF.

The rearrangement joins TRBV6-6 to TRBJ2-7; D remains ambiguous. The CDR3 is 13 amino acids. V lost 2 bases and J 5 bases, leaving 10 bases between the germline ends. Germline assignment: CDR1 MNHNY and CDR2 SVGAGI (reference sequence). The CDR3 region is CASSYALGNEQYF. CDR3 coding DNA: TGTGCCAGCAGTTACGCTTTAGGGAACGAGCAGTACTTC.

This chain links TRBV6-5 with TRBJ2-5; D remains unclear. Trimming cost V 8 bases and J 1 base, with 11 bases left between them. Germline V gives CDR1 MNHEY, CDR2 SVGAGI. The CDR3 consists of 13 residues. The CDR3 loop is CASGSDVQETQYF. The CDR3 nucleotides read TGTGCCAGCGGATCGGACGTCCAAGAGACCCAGTACTTC.

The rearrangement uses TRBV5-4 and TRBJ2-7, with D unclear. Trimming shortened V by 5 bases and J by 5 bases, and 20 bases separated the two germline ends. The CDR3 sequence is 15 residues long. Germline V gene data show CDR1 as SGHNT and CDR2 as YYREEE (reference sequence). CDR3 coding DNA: TGTGCCAGCAGTGATCCTCGGGTTCCTCTGGACGAGCAGTACTTC. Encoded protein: CASSDPRVPLDEQYF.